This T cell receptor (beta chain) was obtained from a study of OX40 agonist ivuxolimab in advanced cancers. Study summary: Intravenous ivuxolimab at 0.01 to 10 mg/kg was given to patients every 2 weeks.

This CDR3 spans 13 amino acids. Looked up from germline, CDR1 is SGDLS and CDR2 is YYNGEE. The V end lost 3 bases, the J end lost 1 base, and 7 bases lay between the germline ends. Libraries were prepared by immunoSEQ multiplex PCR; TCRdb keeps only in-frame clonotypes and omits some of them. This sample has about 26,000 clones, with almost 90% found just once. The sequence was obtained from an adult with an advanced solid tumor such as melanoma, head and neck, liver or kidney cancer. The rearrangement joins TRBV9 to TRBJ1-1; D not certain. This material consisted of CD4+ or CD8+ T cells sorted from blood, taken in a trial of the OX40 agonist ivuxolimab. The CDR3 DNA is TGTGCCAGCAGCGCCTCCTGGAACACTGAAGCTTTCTTT. Its translation: CASSASWNTEAFF.